A single sample gave rise to the 21 T cell receptor beta chains below, sequenced in a study of patients and donors after allogeneic stem cell transplantation. MiXCR was run by TCRdb on the RT-PCR reads, yielding one entry per CDR3 protein. The sample has approximately 200,000 distinct CDR3 sequences, about 37% seen once. Material: blood, either unsorted or a sorted T cell fraction (not recorded which). These receptors came from a human donor who was either an allogeneic HSCT recipient or a stem cell or donor lymphocyte infusion donor (not recorded which). It is not recorded whose cells these are; they may come from a transplant donor.

This clonotype was counted only a few times. The chain carries TRBV6-6 and TRBJ1-1; no clear D. Germline CDR1 MNHNY, CDR2 SVGAGI (reference sequence). CDR3 length: 12 residues. V gave up 6 bases and J gave up 0 bases, with 5 bases separating them. CDR3 region: CASRVVNTEAFF. The CDR3 coding sequence is TGTGCCAGCAGGGTTGTGAACACTGAAGCTTTCTTT.

This rearrangement joins TRBV5-1 to TRBJ2-1; D is uncertain. The V gene lost 6 bases and the J gene lost 2 bases, with 3 bases spanning the gap. Looked up from germline, CDR1 is SGHRS and CDR2 is YFSETQ. CDR3 length: 11 residues. The CDR3 DNA follows: TGCGCCAGCATGACCTACAATGAGCAGTTCTTC. Translation: CASMTYNEQFF. The full variable domain, completed using reference TRBV5-1 and TRBJ2-1, is KAGVTQTPRYLIKTRGQQVTLSCSPISGHRSVSWYQQTPGQGLQFLFEYFSETQRNKGNFPGRFSGRQFSNSRSEMNVSTLELGDSALYLCASMTYNEQFFGPGTRLTVL.

The chain uses TRBV15 and TRBJ1-5, with no clear D. The CDR3 length is 12 residues. The V gene's germline CDR1 is LNHNV and CDR2 YYDKDF (reference sequence). With 0 bases removed from V and 4 bases from J, the gap between germline ends came to 1 base. The CDR3 DNA reads TGTGCCACCAGCAGAGATAATCAGCCCCAGCATTTT. It translates to CATSRDNQPQHF.

The chain combines TRBV7-6 with TRBJ2-2; tentatively, D is TRBD1 (5 bases). The CDR3 is 16 residues long. Germline assignment: CDR1 SGHVS and CDR2 FNYEAQ. V was shortened by 5 bases and J by 0 bases, with 13 bases between the two germline ends. This chain's CDR3 is CASSLLGHANTGELFF. CDR3 bases: TGTGCCAGCAGCCTTCTCGGACATGCGAACACCGGGGAGCTGTTTTTT.

The table lists this clonotype with a few counts. The CDR3 loop reads CAITTTGGVGYTF. The CDR3 nucleotides read TGTGCCATCACCACGACAGGGGGCGTTGGCTACACCTTC. The V and J genes are TRBV10-3 and TRBJ1-2; 10 bases fit TRBD1. The CDR3 contains 13 residues. Germline V gene lookup returns CDR1 ENHRY and CDR2 SYGVKD. Trimming at V came to 7 bases and at J to 7 bases, leaving 6 bases not matched to a gene.

The CDR3 loop reads CASSGYSGGGQFF. The DNA of the CDR3 is TGTGCCAGCAGTGGGTATAGCGGGGGCGGGCAGTTCTTC. The chain has TRBV25-1 and TRBJ2-1; 9 nucleotides align to TRBD2. The CDR3 sequence is 13 residues long. J lost 12 bases, V lost 4 bases, and 7 bases had no gene match. Germline lookup yields CDR1 MGHDK and CDR2 SYGVNS. The whole variable domain, remainder taken from reference TRBV25-1 and TRBJ2-1, is EADIYQTPRYLVIGTGKKITLECSQTMGHDKMYWYQQDPGMELHLIHYSYGVNSTEKGDLSSESTVSRIRTEHFPLTLESARPSHTSQYLCASSGYSGGGQFFGPGTRLTVL.

The V gene is TRBV27, the J gene TRBJ2-2; D not certain. Germline V gene data show CDR1 as MNHEY and CDR2 as SMNVEV (reference sequence). V dropped 2 bases and J dropped 9 bases, with 10 bases sitting between them. The length of the CDR3 is 13 residues. CDR3 in amino acids: CASSLQMRRELFF. CDR3 DNA sequence: TGTGCCAGCAGTTTACAGATGCGCAGGGAGCTGTTTTTT.

With respect to this clonotype: One end of the junction fails to match germline, which may point to a read error. The rearrangement joins TRBV4-1 to TRBJ1-2, with 8 bases aligning to TRBD1. From germline, CDR1 is MGHRA and CDR2 YSYEKL. The CDR3 contains 15 residues. The CDR3 bases are TGCGCCAGCTGCCAAGAGGACAGGGCTGCCTTTGGCTACACCTTC. Its protein is CASCQEDRAAFGYTF.

The rearrangement uses TRBV6-2 or TRBV6-3 and TRBJ2-3; tentatively, D is TRBD2 (6 bases). The CDR3 has 15 amino acids. V dropped 4 bases and J dropped 7 bases, with 18 bases sitting between them. Germline loops: CDR1 MNHEY, CDR2 SVGEGT. In DNA, the CDR3 is TGTGCCAGCAGTTCCAGGGACTTCCTTCGGAATACGCAGTATTTT. Its protein product is CASSSRDFLRNTQYF.

V and J are TRBV10-3 and TRBJ2-7; the D gene is possibly TRBD1 (6 bases). This CDR3 has 12 residues. V was cut by 6 bases and J by 4 bases, with 10 bases left in between. CDR1 ENHRY and CDR2 SYGVKD come from the germline V gene. The CDR3 bases are TGTGCCATCAGCCAGGGGCGGTACGAGCAGTACTTC. This codes for CAISQGRYEQYF.

The chain uses TRBV20-1 and TRBJ2-3, with 14 positions matching TRBD2. CDR3 length: 15 amino acids. The V gene's germline CDR1 is DFQATT and CDR2 SNEGSKA (reference sequence). The V and J ends lost 3 bases and 8 bases, in that order; junction bases with no gene match: 7. CDR3 amino acids: CSASRLAGGFSTQYF. The CDR3 DNA is TGCAGTGCTAGCCGACTAGCGGGGGGGTTCAGTACGCAGTATTTT.

V gene TRBV20-1 combines with J gene TRBJ1-5, with 9 bases that match TRBD1. The CDR3 covers 15 residues. The V and J ends lost 3 bases and 5 bases, in that order; junction bases with no gene match: 8. Germline CDR1 is DFQATT and CDR2 is SNEGSKA (reference sequence). The CDR3 loop is CSARGQGAGDQPQHF. The CDR3 DNA follows: TGCAGTGCTAGGGGACAGGGAGCAGGGGATCAGCCCCAGCATTTT.

The CDR3 here is CASSLRPGLRPLANTGELFF. The DNA of the CDR3 is TGTGCCAGCAGCTTGAGACCCGGACTGAGACCCCTAGCGAACACCGGGGAGCTGTTTTTT. The rearrangement links TRBV5-5 to TRBJ2-2; tentatively, D is TRBD2 (5 bases). CDR1 and CDR2 (germline): SGHKS, YYEKEE (reference sequence). The CDR3 contains 20 residues. Trimming removed 1 base at V and 0 bases at J, with 22 bases between.

The chain joins TRBV5-1 to TRBJ2-1, with a weak D call TRBD2 (5 bases). CDR1 SGHRS and CDR2 YFSETQ come from the germline V gene. V was trimmed by 0 bases and J by 0 bases, leaving 13 bases between them. The CDR3 consists of 17 residues. In nucleotides, the CDR3 is TGCGCCAGCAGCTTGGGCCTACCGGGAAGCTCCTACAATGAGCAGTTCTTC. It is translated as CASSLGLPGSSYNEQFF.

J is TRBJ1-6 and V is TRBV4-3; D remains unclear. The germline CDR1 and CDR2 sequences are LGHNA and YSLEER. Trimming took off 0 bases at V and 14 bases at J, with 17 bases between the two ends. The CDR3 is 15 amino acids. The CDR3 sequence: CASSQDNGNPASLHF. CDR3 DNA sequence: TGCGCCAGCAGCCAAGATAACGGGAACCCCGCTTCCCTCCACTTT.

The chain has TRBV7-9 and TRBJ2-1, with 9 positions matching TRBD1. CDR1 is SEHNR, CDR2 FQNEAQ, per germline (reference sequence). Losses at the gene ends were 4 bases for V and 8 bases for J; bases not matched to a gene: 12. The CDR3 loop spans 16 amino acids. The CDR3 region has the DNA TGTGCCAGCAGCTACGGGACAGGGCGGCGGATGGATGAGCAGTTCTTC. Residues: CASSYGTGRRMDEQFF.

The V call is TRBV5-1, the J call TRBJ1-3, with TRBD1 matching over 7 bases. Germline-derived CDR1 and CDR2 are SGHRS and YFSETQ. Trimming removed 3 bases from V and 4 bases from J; junction bases left unmatched: 7. The CDR3 runs to 15 residues. The chain's CDR3 is CASSSTGARGNTIYF. The CDR3 DNA reads TGCGCCAGCAGCTCAACAGGGGCGCGCGGAAACACCATATATTTT.

This clonotype was observed a few times. The genes are TRBV28 and TRBJ1-4; D is possibly TRBD1 (5 bases). V dropped 4 bases and J dropped 8 bases, with 20 bases sitting between them. CDR1 is MDHEN, CDR2 SYDVKM, per germline. The CDR3 loop spans 16 amino acids. The CDR3 DNA reads TGTGCCAGCAGTTCCAGGACCGGGACGGGGAGGGAAAAACTGTTTTTT. Its protein product is CASSSRTGTGREKLFF.

The chain recombines TRBV29-1 with TRBJ1-1, with D uncertain. The CDR3 contains 14 residues. V was shortened by 5 bases and J by 0 bases, with 13 bases between the two germline ends. Germline CDR1 reads SQVTM; CDR2 reads ANQGSEA. The CDR3 DNA reads as TGCAGCGTTAAACCGGTGTTCATGAACACTGAAGCTTTCTTT. It is translated as CSVKPVFMNTEAFF.

The genes are TRBV7-9 and TRBJ2-1, with unresolved D. The CDR3 contains 15 residues. V lost 2 bases and J 10 bases, leaving 18 bases between the germline ends. Germline-derived CDR1 and CDR2 are SEHNR and FQNEAQ (reference sequence). Written as DNA, the CDR3 is TGTGCCAGCAGCTTATTCCGGGCCGGGCGGCGGGAGCAGTTCTTC. It translates to CASSLFRAGRREQFF. Supplemented by reference TRBV7-9 and TRBJ2-1, the full variable domain reads DTGVSQNPRHKITKRGQNVTFRCDPISEHNRLYWYRQTLGQGPEFLTYFQNEAQLEKSRLLSDRFSAERPKGSFSTLEIQRTEQGDSAMYLCASSLFRAGRREQFFGPGTRLTVL.

The rearrangement uses TRBV7-2 and TRBJ2-5; 7 nucleotides line up with TRBD1. The ends lost 8 bases at V and 4 bases at J; junction bases unmatched: 13. The germline CDR1 and CDR2 sequences are SGHTA and FQGNSA. This CDR3 spans 15 amino acids. CDR3 in amino acids: CASLLAGGNRETQYF. CDR3 coding DNA: TGTGCCAGCTTATTAGCAGGGGGAAACCGAGAGACCCAGTACTTC.